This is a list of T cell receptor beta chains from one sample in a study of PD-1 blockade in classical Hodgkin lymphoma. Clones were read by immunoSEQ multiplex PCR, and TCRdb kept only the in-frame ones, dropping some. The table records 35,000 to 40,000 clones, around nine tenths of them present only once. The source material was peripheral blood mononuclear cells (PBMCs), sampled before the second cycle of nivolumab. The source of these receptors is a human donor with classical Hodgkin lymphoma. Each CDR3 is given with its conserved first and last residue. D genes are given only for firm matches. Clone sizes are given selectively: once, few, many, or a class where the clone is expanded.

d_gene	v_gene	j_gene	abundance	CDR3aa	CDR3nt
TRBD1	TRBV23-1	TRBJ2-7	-	CASSQPGQGKHEQYF	TGCGCCAGCAGTCAGCCGGGACAGGGAAAGCACGAGCAGTACTTC
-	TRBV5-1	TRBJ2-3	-	CASSLVADTQYF	TGCGCCAGCAGCTTGGTTGCAGATACGCAGTATTTT
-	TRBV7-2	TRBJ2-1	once	CASSLDSRVYNEQFF	TGTGCCAGCAGCTTAGACTCAAGAGTGTACAATGAGCAGTTCTTC
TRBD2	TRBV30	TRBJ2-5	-	CAWSVLRTSGGPQETQYF	TGTGCCTGGAGTGTCCTCCGGACTAGCGGGGGGCCCCAAGAGACCCAGTACTTC
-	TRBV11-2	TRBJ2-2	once	CASSWGPELFF	TGTGCCAGCAGCTGGGGACCAGAGCTGTTTTTT
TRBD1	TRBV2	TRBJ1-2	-	CASSQLTGTDGYTF	TGTGCCAGCAGTCAACTGACAGGGACGGATGGCTACACCTTC
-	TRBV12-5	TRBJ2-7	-	CASGSAYEQYF	TGTGCTAGTGGTTCCGCATACGAGCAGTACTTC
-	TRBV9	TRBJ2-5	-	CASSVENGLGETQYF	TGTGCCAGCAGCGTAGAAAACGGTTTAGGGGAGACCCAGTACTTC
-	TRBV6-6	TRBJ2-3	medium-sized	CATLKDFPVDTQYF	TGTGCCACCCTAAAGGACTTCCCCGTTGATACGCAGTATTTT
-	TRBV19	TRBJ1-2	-	CASTPQTGFYGYTF	TGTGCCAGCACTCCTCAAACGGGCTTCTATGGCTACACCTTC
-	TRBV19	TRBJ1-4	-	CASSTDATNEKLFF	TGTGCCAGTTCGACAGATGCAACTAATGAAAAACTGTTTTTT
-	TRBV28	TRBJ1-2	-	CASIPPQDPFYGYTF	TGTGCCAGCATCCCCCCCCAGGATCCTTTCTATGGCTACACCTTC
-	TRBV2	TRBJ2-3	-	CASTLTSSVTDTQYF	TGTGCCAGCACCTTAACTAGCTCCGTCACAGATACGCAGTATTTT
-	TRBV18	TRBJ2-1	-	CASSPTAYDEQFF	TGTGCCAGCTCACCAACGGCGTACGATGAGCAGTTCTTC
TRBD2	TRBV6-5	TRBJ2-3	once	CASSYSGLGILDTQYF	TGTGCCAGCAGTTACTCAGGACTAGGGATATTGGATACGCAGTATTTT
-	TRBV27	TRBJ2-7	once	CASRPGAWGSYEQYF	TGTGCCAGCCGACCAGGGGCGTGGGGGTCCTACGAGCAGTACTTC
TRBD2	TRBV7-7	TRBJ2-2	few	CASSLAGPGELFF	TGTGCTAGCAGCTTAGCGGGACCCGGGGAGCTGTTTTTT
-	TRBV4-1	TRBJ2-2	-	CASSQVEAPGELFF	TGCGCCAGCAGCCAAGTGGAAGCTCCCGGGGAGCTGTTTTTT
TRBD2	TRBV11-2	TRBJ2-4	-	CASRPFLAEKNIQYF	TGTGCCAGCAGACCTTTTCTAGCGGAAAAAAACATTCAGTACTTC
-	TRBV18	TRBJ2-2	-	CASSPWNTGELFF	TGTGCCAGCTCACCTTGGAACACCGGGGAGCTGTTTTTT
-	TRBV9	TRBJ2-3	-	CASSSSARTSTDTQYF	TGTGCCAGCAGCTCTTCGGCAAGAACTAGCACAGATACGCAGTATTTT
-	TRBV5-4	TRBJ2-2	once	CASGYLGAGELFF	TGTGCCAGCGGCTATCTCGGGGCCGGGGAGCTGTTTTTT
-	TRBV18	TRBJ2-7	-	CASSPLVTGPTSYEQYF	TGTGCCAGCTCCCCTTTGGTGACGGGGCCCACCTCCTACGAGCAGTACTTC
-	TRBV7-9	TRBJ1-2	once	CASSLMSGTYGYTF	TGTGCCAGCAGCTTAATGTCAGGGACCTATGGCTACACCTTC
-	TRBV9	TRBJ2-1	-	CASSAYHKDEQFF	TGTGCCAGCAGCGCCTACCACAAGGATGAGCAGTTCTTC
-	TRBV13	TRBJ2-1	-	CASSRPGYSYNEQFF	TGTGCCAGCAGCCGCCCGGGTTACAGCTACAATGAGCAGTTCTTC
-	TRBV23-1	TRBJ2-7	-	CASTLDGHYEQYF	TGCGCCAGCACCTTAGACGGACACTACGAGCAGTACTTC
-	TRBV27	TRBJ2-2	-	CASSFISRVTGELFF	TGTGCCAGCAGTTTTATCAGCAGGGTTACCGGGGAGCTGTTTTTT
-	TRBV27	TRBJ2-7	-	CASSGARLPWYEQYF	TGTGCCAGCAGCGGGGCAAGGCTCCCTTGGTACGAGCAGTACTTC
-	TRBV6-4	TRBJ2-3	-	CASSRSFRTDTQYF	TGTGCCAGCAGTCGCAGTTTTAGGACAGATACGCAGTATTTT
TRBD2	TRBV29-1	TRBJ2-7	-	CSVSGLAGAAYEQYF	TGCAGCGTTTCCGGACTAGCGGGGGCCGCCTACGAGCAGTACTTC
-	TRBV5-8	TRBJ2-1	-	CASSLLYNNEQFF	TGTGCCAGCAGCTTGTTATATAACAATGAGCAGTTCTTC
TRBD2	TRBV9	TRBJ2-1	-	CASSDGLADADEQFF	TGTGCCAGCAGTGATGGACTAGCGGATGCCGATGAGCAGTTCTTC
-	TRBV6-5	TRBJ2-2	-	CASSPLRAGTGELFF	TGTGCCAGCAGTCCCCTTCGCGCGGGCACCGGGGAGCTGTTTTTT
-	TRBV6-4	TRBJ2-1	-	CASSGGRANEQFF	TGTGCCAGCAGTGGGGGCAGGGCCAATGAGCAGTTCTTC
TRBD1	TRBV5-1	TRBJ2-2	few	CASSLAKTGGNTGELFF	TGCGCCAGCAGCTTGGCCAAGACAGGGGGAAACACCGGGGAGCTGTTTTTT
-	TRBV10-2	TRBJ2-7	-	CASSSGYPYEQYF	TGCGCCAGCAGTTCCGGGTATCCCTACGAGCAGTACTTC
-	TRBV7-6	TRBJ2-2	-	CASSLRWSEELFF	TGTGCCAGCAGCCTTAGATGGTCTGAGGAGCTGTTTTTT
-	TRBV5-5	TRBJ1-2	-	CASSLLGVNYGYTF	TGTGCCAGCAGCTTGTTGGGGGTTAACTATGGCTACACCTTC
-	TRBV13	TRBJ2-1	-	CASSLTMNEQFF	TGTGCCAGCAGCTTAACCATGAATGAGCAGTTCTTC
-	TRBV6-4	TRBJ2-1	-	CASSDSSGEQFF	TGTGCCAGCAGTGACTCGAGTGGGGAGCAGTTCTTC
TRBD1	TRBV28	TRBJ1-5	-	CATTGQGIGNQPQHF	TGTGCCACCACGGGACAGGGGATAGGCAATCAGCCCCAGCATTTT
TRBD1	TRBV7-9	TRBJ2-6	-	CASSLVGQGSGANVLTF	TGTGCCAGCAGCTTAGTAGGACAGGGGTCTGGGGCCAACGTCCTGACTTTC
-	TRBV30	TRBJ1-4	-	CAWNSGLIGELFF	TGTGCCTGGAATTCAGGGCTTATCGGGGAACTGTTTTTT
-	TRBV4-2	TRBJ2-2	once	CASSYIEGTGELFF	TGTGCCAGCAGCTACATCGAAGGCACCGGGGAGCTGTTTTTT
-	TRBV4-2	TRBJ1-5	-	CASSPQGLNQPQHF	TGTGCCAGCAGCCCCCAAGGGCTCAATCAGCCCCAGCATTTT
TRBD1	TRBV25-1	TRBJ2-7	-	CASGTVSSYEQYF	TGTGCCAGCGGGACAGTGAGCTCCTACGAGCAGTACTTC
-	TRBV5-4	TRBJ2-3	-	CASSLFHGADTQYF	TGTGCCAGCAGCTTGTTTCATGGCGCAGATACGCAGTATTTT
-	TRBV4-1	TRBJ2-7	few	CASSQEISAGAYEQYF	TGCGCCAGCAGCCAAGAAATATCGGCGGGTGCCTACGAGCAGTACTTC
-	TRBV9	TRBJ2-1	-	CASSVDTGGGDEQFF	TGTGCCAGCAGCGTAGACACGGGAGGGGGCGATGAGCAGTTCTTC
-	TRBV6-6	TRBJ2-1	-	CASTPSGSSYNEQFF	TGTGCCAGCACCCCCAGCGGAAGCTCCTACAATGAGCAGTTCTTC
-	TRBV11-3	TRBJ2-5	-	CASSLDRLQETQYF	TGTGCCAGCAGCTTAGACAGGCTACAAGAGACCCAGTACTTC
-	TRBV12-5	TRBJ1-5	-	CASGLVLQIQHF	TGTGCTAGTGGTTTGGTCTTGCAGATCCAGCATTTT
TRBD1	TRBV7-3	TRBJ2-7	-	CASSPDRGYEQYF	TGTGCCAGCAGCCCCGACAGGGGCTACGAGCAGTACTTC
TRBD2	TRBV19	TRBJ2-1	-	CASSIVAGVAYNEQFF	TGTGCCAGTAGTATAGTAGCGGGAGTTGCCTACAATGAGCAGTTCTTC